This TCR beta chain was found in a study of long-term antiretroviral therapy in people with HIV (dated by TCRdb to about 2022). With respect to the entire study: The earliest samples were collected approximately a decade before the 2015 WHO recommendation for immediate ART, a period when ART was typically delayed until CD4 counts fell. A retrospective serial study tested whether changes in peripheral blood TRB repertoire composition and diversity were associated with ART initiation and durable HIV suppression. From some 28 adults with confirmed HIV infection, the cohort provided under 250 cryopreserved PBMC samples, gathered serially across a mean of about 6 years (range 1-12). About 35% of the 30 participants with HIV were female. No cross-contamination during QIAcube processing was shown when test extractions of a monoclonal T-cell line were performed alongside over 25 polyclonal samples. Summary of the overall study and its limitations: Samples dated from the mid-2000s to the late 2010s, and the ART regimens used may be less effective than current ones. ART initiation was associated with a significant increase in TRB diversity, but diversity stayed significantly below transplant donor controls even after long-term ART. At every time point, the repertoire was dominated by expanded TRB clones first identified before ART initiation, although this dominance fluctuated and, in many PLHIV, declined after ART. Because PBMC availability was limited, only the TCR beta chain was sequenced, with no alpha chain pairing. No data were available on ART adherence, viral resistance or therapy changes, limiting inferences about post-ART repertoire changes. Narrower CDR3 length ranges were observed in HIV repertoires than in controls, and an antigen-experienced repertoire with only a slight naive shift after ART was suggested by the network structure. Unsorted PBMC were profiled instead of sorted CD4+ and CD8+ T cells because pre-ART samples had limited cell numbers.

Sequencing of the TRB variable region was done with the immunoSEQ hsTCRB v3.0 assay at survey level resolution. The target sequencing depth for TRB was 40,000-50,000 T-cell genomes per sample. An Illumina MiSeq with a v3 150-cycle kit was used to sequence the pooled TRB libraries. Under the source paper's analysis protocol: Repertoire analysis was run in R within a reproducible Nextflow workflow that covered QC, data transformation and analysis. LymphoSeq2, an R package for exploring AIRR-Seq data, was used to implement the custom analyses. A few samples that produced fewer than 5000 total TRB sequences were removed, so 150 to 200 HIV repertoires were analyzed. Among the approximately 200 retained HIV repertoires, about 60 were collected before ART initiation and 120 to 140 were collected after ART initiation. Repertoires were downsampled to 5000 TRB nucleotide sequences, and summary statistics were averaged over 100 downsampling iterations. The analysis kept only TRB sequences whose CDR3 regions were at least seven amino acids long. A Shannon entropy-derived clonality score and the Gini coefficient were used to measure diversity. In the repertoire networks, any two of the top 5000 CDR3 amino acid sequences were connected whenever the two sequences differed by an edit distance of one. GLIPH2 predicted antigen specificity groups and MHC restriction for TRB CDR3 amino acid sequences. Known CMV, EBV, HIV or tissue antigen associations were flagged by matching CDR3 amino acid sequences against VDJdb and McPAS-TCR. Pre-ART, post-ART and control groups were compared with Wilcoxon signed-rank tests and Holm-Bonferroni correction. Imported from immuneACCESS, the table was reduced by TCRdb to in-frame sequences with V and J called. These copies leave out some clones; in studies compared against another copy, an unresolved V gene accounts for under half, and the cause of the remainder is not known. The V and J calls and clone size are taken from that table; D and trimming were inferred from the DNA. Across this sample there are under 20,000 clones, with over 70% seen only once. The top ten clones comprise less than 14% of the sample.

The junction carries 13 bases between V and J, which are trimmed by 3 bases and 2 bases respectively. Reading from cysteine to phenylalanine, the CDR3 counts 15 amino acids. The read is trimmed to its CDR3 DNA, 45 bases read in frame from base 1. The CDR1 and CDR2 encoded by the germline V gene are ENHRY and SYGVKD. This clone was counted between two and nine times. Its antigen is not yet known. No quality values exist for individual bases; no much larger clone is one base distant. Participants were included only if at least one PBMC sample before ART initiation and at least two post-ART samples were available. Treatment was received in the United States of America by all participants with HIV. Before DNA extraction, cryopreserved samples containing roughly 0.9-11 million PBMC were thawed and washed. At the time of the earliest PBMC sample for each participant with HIV, ages ranged from roughly 23 to 55 years. PBMC samples were contributed by each participant from 1-4 timepoints before ART initiation and 2-8 timepoints after ART initiation, with a median of 7 samples. Serial HIV viral load, CD4+ T-cell count, ART history and demographic data were obtained for every participant. Genomic DNA was extracted from unsorted PBMC with a Qiagen kit on a QIAcube, processed in batches of 12 samples.

The rearranged chain carries TRBV10-3 and TRBJ1-2, with a tentative D gene TRBD1 over 6 matching bases. The sequenced sample was unsorted PBMCs, obtained 2.3 years after starting antiretroviral therapy. This clonotype originated in a middle-aged woman with HIV. The CDR3 sequence is CAISDLDRTNYGYTF. The DNA sequence is TGTGCCATCAGTGACCTTGACAGGACCAACTATGGCTACACCTTC.